Each of the 20 T cell receptor beta chains below was sequenced from the same sample in a study of blood T cell repertoires in COVID-19. The table came from immunoSEQ multiplex PCR; TCRdb's copy has only in-frame clones and leaves some out. The sample shows over 100,000 clones, more than 75% of them seen only once. The source material was peripheral blood. Every receptor here comes from a man aged 65 to 85 with acute or convalescent COVID-19.

The chain carries TRBV2 and TRBJ1-1; TRBD1 is a possible D gene (6 bases). Trimming pared 2 bases from V and 3 bases from J, leaving 10 bases between. Germline V gene sequence: CDR1 SNHLY, CDR2 FYNNEI. CDR3 length: 14 amino acids. CDR3 coding DNA: TGTGCCAGCAGTGAACAGGGGTGGCACACTGAAGCTTTCTTT. Translated: CASSEQGWHTEAFF.

The J gene is TRBJ1-2, the V gene TRBV25-1; D might be TRBD1 (6 bases). The CDR3 consists of 12 residues. Trimming took 4 bases from V and 8 from J, leaving 11 bases between them. The germline gives CDR1 MGHDK, CDR2 SYGVNS. The CDR3: CASSATGHGYTF. The CDR3 DNA sequence: TGTGCCAGCAGTGCCACAGGGCACGGCTACACCTTC.

The chain uses TRBV5-6 and TRBJ1-5, with 7 bases aligning to TRBD1. Unmatched junction bases numbered 7, after V lost 0 bases and J lost 4 bases. CDR1 and CDR2 (germline): SGHDT, YYEEEE. The CDR3 covers 16 residues. The CDR3 nucleotides are TGTGCCAGCAGCTTGGGCCCAGGGGGAAAGAATCAGCCCCAGCATTTT. Translation: CASSLGPGGKNQPQHF.

The CDR3, as DNA: TGTGCCAGTAGTATAGACAGGGCCTACGAGCAGTACTTC. Amino acid sequence: CASSIDRAYEQYF. The gene calls are TRBV19 and TRBJ2-7; D is possibly TRBD1 (5 bases). The V gene lost 0 bases and the J gene lost 2 bases, with 5 bases spanning the gap. The germline V gene has CDR1 LNHDA and CDR2 SQIVND (reference sequence). The CDR3 covers 13 residues. Full variable domain (remainder filled in from reference TRBV19 and TRBJ2-7): DGGITQSPKYLFRKEGQNVTLSCEQNLNHDAMYWYRQDPGQGLRLIYYSQIVNDFQKGDIAEGYSVSREKKESFPLTVTSAQKNPTAFYLCASSIDRAYEQYFGPGTRLTVT.

This chain connects TRBV28 to TRBJ1-4; D is undetermined. The V end was cut by 6 bases, the J end by 7 bases, with 21 bases between. Germline-derived CDR1 and CDR2 are MDHEN and SYDVKM. The CDR3 is 16 amino acids. The CDR3 is CASSQRMTQRGEKLFF. The CDR3 region has the DNA TGTGCCAGCAGCCAAAGAATGACCCAACGGGGTGAAAAACTGTTTTTT.

With respect to this clone: The sample holds other DNA sequences that translate to the same CDR3. This chain links TRBV7-8 with TRBJ2-1, with 12 bases that match TRBD2. The ends lost 5 bases at V and 5 bases at J; junction bases unmatched: 4. This CDR3 has 15 residues. Looked up from germline, CDR1 is SGHVS and CDR2 is FQNEAQ. CDR3 in DNA: TGTGCCAGCAGCCTTGGACTAGCGGGAAACAATGAGCAGTTCTTC. Its translation is CASSLGLAGNNEQFF.

The rearrangement links TRBV3-1 (or the pseudogene TRBV3-2) to TRBJ1-2; the match to TRBD1 covers 9 bases. This CDR3 has 16 amino acids. CDR1 and CDR2 (germline): LGHDT, YNNKEL (reference sequence). V dropped 2 bases and J dropped 6; count of bases not matched to a gene: 10. The CDR3 spells CASSQRGGGQGNGYTF. As DNA, the CDR3 is TGTGCCAGCAGCCAAAGAGGGGGTGGACAGGGGAATGGCTACACCTTC.

J is TRBJ1-1 and V is TRBV5-6, with D unresolved. V lost 5 bases and J lost 1, with 9 bases in between. Germline CDR1 reads SGHDT; CDR2 reads YYEEEE. CDR3 length: 13 amino acids. The CDR3 protein is CASRYQENTEAFF. The CDR3 region has the DNA TGTGCCAGCAGATACCAGGAGAACACTGAAGCTTTCTTT.

The chain links TRBV27 to TRBJ1-6, with 11 bases matching TRBD1. J gave up 10 bases and V 6 bases, and 2 bases lay outside the gene matches. The CDR3 totals 13 residues. Germline values: CDR1 MNHEY, CDR2 SMNVEV (reference sequence). CDR3 nucleotide sequence: TGTGCCAGCAGAGGACAGGGGGCCTCACCCCTCCACTTT. Residues: CASRGQGASPLHF.

This clone has only a few counts. CDR3 region: CASSYRDGYTF. The CDR3 nucleotides are TGTGCCAGCAGTTACAGAGATGGCTACACCTTC. This rearrangement joins TRBV2 to TRBJ1-2; D is unclear. The CDR3 consists of 11 residues. Trimming removed 5 bases at V and 6 bases at J, with 7 bases between. CDR1 and CDR2 from the germline V gene are SNHLY and FYNNEI.

The chain couples TRBV5-1 to TRBJ2-2; 7 positions match TRBD1. The CDR3 totals 16 residues. With 2 bases clipped from V and 3 bases from J, the junction kept 7 bases outside the gene matches. The germline V gene has CDR1 SGHRS and CDR2 YFSETQ. The DNA for the CDR3 is TGCGCCAGCAGCTTCTACAGGGGAAAGGACACCGGGGAGCTGTTTTTT. Amino acids: CASSFYRGKDTGELFF.

This clone was seen a single time. This rearrangement joins TRBV20-1 to TRBJ2-7; 10 bases are shared with TRBD1. Looked up from germline, CDR1 is DFQATT and CDR2 is SNEGSKA (reference sequence). The CDR3 loop spans 15 amino acids. J was trimmed by 2 bases and V by 3 bases; bases with no gene match: 7. The CDR3 region has the DNA TGCAGTGCTAGTCGGACAGGGGGGAAAACCTACGAGCAGTACTTC. It specifies CSASRTGGKTYEQYF.

This clone was observed once. This sequence joins TRBV19 and TRBJ2-7; 7 positions match TRBD1. With V trimmed by 5 bases and J by 4 bases, 11 bases remained unmatched. CDR3 size: 15 residues. Germline V gene data show CDR1 as LNHDA and CDR2 as SQIVND (reference sequence). CDR3 loop: CASSLLLGQLYEQYF. In DNA, the CDR3 is TGTGCCAGTAGTTTACTCTTGGGACAGCTATACGAGCAGTACTTC.

V usage is TRBV5-1 and J usage is TRBJ2-6; 7 nucleotides align to TRBD1. The V gene end was trimmed by 4 bases and the J gene end by 2 bases; junction bases not matched to a gene: 9. This CDR3 has 17 amino acids. The germline V gene has CDR1 SGHRS and CDR2 YFSETQ. CDR3 DNA: TGCGCCAGCAGCCTGCCACCCGACAGGGCTGGGGCCAACGTCCTGACTTTC. Its translation: CASSLPPDRAGANVLTF.

The rearrangement uses TRBV5-4 and TRBJ1-1; D might be TRBD1 (6 bases). CDR3 length: 14 residues. Germline V gene sequence: CDR1 SGHNT, CDR2 YYREEE (reference sequence). With 2 bases removed from V and 5 bases from J, the gap between germline ends came to 13 bases. CDR3 residues: CASSFPGGWTEAFF. CDR3 in DNA: TGTGCCAGCAGCTTTCCGGGGGGCTGGACTGAAGCTTTCTTT.

The J gene is TRBJ1-2, the V gene TRBV19; D is possibly TRBD1 (5 bases). Germline assignment: CDR1 LNHDA and CDR2 SQIVND (reference sequence). This CDR3 has 12 residues. V dropped 7 bases and J dropped 7 bases, with 13 bases sitting between them. CDR3 nucleotide sequence: TGTGCCAGTACAGGGCTCTTCTCTGGCTACACCTTC. Translating gives CASTGLFSGYTF.

The chain couples TRBV6-5 to TRBJ1-2; possibly TRBD1 for D (6 bases). The CDR3 spans 15 residues. Trimming left V 7 bases short and J 4 bases short, with 19 bases between. CDR1 MNHEY and CDR2 SVGAGI come from the germline V gene. The CDR3 nucleotides are TGTGCCAGCACGGGGGGTAGAGGGACACTCTATGGCTACACCTTC. This translates into CASTGGRGTLYGYTF.

This clone was seen a handful of times. This chain links TRBV6-5 with TRBJ1-4; TRBD1 agrees at 9 bases. The ends lost 6 bases at V and 7 bases at J; junction bases unmatched: 3. Germline V gene sequence: CDR1 MNHEY, CDR2 SVGAGI. The CDR3 length is 13 residues. The CDR3 DNA follows: TGTGCCAGCAGGGGGACAGGGCGTGAAAAACTGTTTTTT. It translates to CASRGTGREKLFF.

On this clone: The sample carries other DNA sequences with the same CDR3. The rearrangement joins TRBV12-3 or TRBV12-4 to TRBJ1-2; D not certain. The germline V and J ends were trimmed by 5 bases and 2 bases, with 9 bases remaining between them. This CDR3 has 13 amino acids. CDR3 sequence (DNA): TGTGCCAGCAGTCGGACGGGGAACTATGGCTACACCTTC. Translated, it gives CASSRTGNYGYTF.

The chain carries TRBV5-6 and TRBJ2-7, with TRBD1 matching 10 bases. V lost 0 bases to trimming and J lost 3 bases; unmatched junction nucleotides: 3. The germline V gene has CDR1 SGHDT and CDR2 YYEEEE. The CDR3 runs 15 residues. The CDR3 DNA reads TGTGCCAGCAGCTTGGGGGACAGGGGATACTACGAGCAGTACTTC. This translates into CASSLGDRGYYEQYF.